The 7 T cell receptor beta chains given below trace back to one sample, sequenced in a study of CD8 T cells in ankylosing spondylitis. Notes on the study in general: A motif in TCR beta, a set of eight or nine highly homologous variants, appeared characteristic of ankylosing spondylitis blood.

TCRdb fed the 5' RACE reads into MiXCR, producing one record per CDR3 protein. Here the sample spans around 440,000 distinct CDR3 sequences, 17% being singletons. These receptors have no known antigen. The specimen sequenced was blood, either unsorted or a sorted T cell fraction (not recorded which). The receptor source for this set is a male donor with ankylosing spondylitis.

The chain recombines TRBV9 with TRBJ1-1; no firm D call. The CDR3 is made up of 15 amino acids. V lost 3 bases and J lost 1, with 13 bases in between. Germline V CDR1 and CDR2: SGDLS, YYNGEE. The CDR3 bases are TGTGCCAGCAGCGCATCGGGAGGGAGGAACACTGAAGCTTTCTTT. This codes for CASSASGGRNTEAFF.

This clonotype was detected a few times. The chain has TRBV7-2 and TRBJ2-1; D is possibly TRBD1 (6 bases). The CDR3 covers 15 residues. V gave up 5 bases and J gave up 1 base, with 12 bases separating them. Germline values: CDR1 SGHTA, CDR2 FQGNSA. CDR3 in DNA: TGTGCCAGCAGCCCGAAACAGGGATCCTACAATGAGCAGTTCTTC. Its protein product is CASSPKQGSYNEQFF.

This clonotype has only a few counts. The chain employs TRBV12-3 or TRBV12-4 and TRBJ2-7; a possible D gene is TRBD2 (6 bases). V was pared by 6 bases and J by 2 bases, with 14 bases between. CDR3 length equals 14 residues. The CDR3 DNA reads TGTGCCAGCAGCGGGAGAAATTCAGCCTACGAGCAGTACTTC. It translates to CASSGRNSAYEQYF.

The gene calls are TRBV20-1 and TRBJ2-7; TRBD1 aligns across 8 bases. The V segment lost 5 bases and the J segment 6 bases; nucleotides outside the gene matches: 12. Germline V gene sequence: CDR1 DFQATT, CDR2 SNEGSKA (reference sequence). The CDR3 has 14 amino acids. This chain's CDR3 is CSAQKPGQVPEQYF. The DNA for the CDR3 is TGCAGTGCTCAAAAACCGGGACAGGTGCCCGAGCAGTACTTC.

This chain links TRBV15 with TRBJ2-7; either TRBD1 or TRBD2 may supply D (5 bases each). The ends were cut back, 1 base at V and 0 bases at J, with 7 bases in the middle. The CDR3 length is 14 residues. From germline, CDR1 is LNHNV and CDR2 YYDKDF (reference sequence). The CDR3 sequence: CATSRGGNSYEQYF. CDR3 DNA: TGTGCCACCAGCAGAGGGGGGAACTCCTACGAGCAGTACTTC.

This clonotype was recorded a few times. The chain carries TRBV29-1 and TRBJ2-6; TRBD1 aligns across 8 bases. J lost 0 bases, V lost 6 bases, and 13 bases had no gene match. The CDR3 has 18 residues. The germline V gene encodes CDR1 SQVTM and CDR2 ANQGSEA. CDR3 sequence (DNA): TGCAGCGTCCACGAACTGGGGACAGGCCTCTCTGGGGCCAACGTCCTGACTTTC. Amino acids: CSVHELGTGLSGANVLTF.

The chain links TRBV11-3 to TRBJ2-2; possible D gene TRBD2, 5 bases. V lost 4 bases and J 6 bases, leaving 12 bases between the germline ends. This CDR3 is 14 amino acids long. Germline V gene sequence: CDR1 SGHNT, CDR2 YENEEA. DNA for the CDR3: TGTGCCAGCAGCTCTAACACCGGGGCCGGGGAGCTGTTTTTT. This sequence encodes CASSSNTGAGELFF.